This T cell receptor (beta chain) is from a study of cytomegalovirus exposure and HLA in healthy donors. The V and J ends lost 2 bases and 7 bases, in that order; junction bases with no gene match: 8. This CDR3 has 15 amino acids. CDR1 and CDR2 from the germline V gene are MNHEY and SMNVEV (reference sequence). Both 60 Vbeta primers and 13 Jbeta primers went into the PCR. Data came from immunoSEQ multiplex PCR; TCRdb stores just in-frame clones and leaves some out. Seen here are about 130,000 clones, 10% to 13% observed once, and the top ten hold approximately 4.5%. The sample taken for sequencing was PBMCs. This chain joins TRBV27 and TRBJ2-1; TRBD2 matches 7 bases. The receptor's source is a woman younger than 35 in good health and CMV-seropositive. The CDR3 here is CASSLSLGGRNEQFF. CDR3 nucleotides: TGTGCCAGCAGTTTAAGCTTGGGAGGGAGGAATGAGCAGTTCTTC.